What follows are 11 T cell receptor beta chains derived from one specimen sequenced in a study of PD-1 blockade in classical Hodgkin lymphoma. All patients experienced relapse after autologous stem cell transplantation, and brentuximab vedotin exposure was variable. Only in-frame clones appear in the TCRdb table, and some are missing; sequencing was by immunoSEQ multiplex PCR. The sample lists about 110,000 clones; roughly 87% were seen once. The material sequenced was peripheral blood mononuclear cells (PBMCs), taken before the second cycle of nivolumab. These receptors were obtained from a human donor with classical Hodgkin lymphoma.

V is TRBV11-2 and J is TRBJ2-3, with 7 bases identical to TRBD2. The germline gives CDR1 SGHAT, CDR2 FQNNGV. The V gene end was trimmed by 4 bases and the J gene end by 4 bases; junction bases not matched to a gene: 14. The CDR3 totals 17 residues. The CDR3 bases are TGTGCCAGCAGCTCACGATCTAGCGGAACCTGGGCAGATACGCAGTATTTT. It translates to CASSSRSSGTWADTQYF.

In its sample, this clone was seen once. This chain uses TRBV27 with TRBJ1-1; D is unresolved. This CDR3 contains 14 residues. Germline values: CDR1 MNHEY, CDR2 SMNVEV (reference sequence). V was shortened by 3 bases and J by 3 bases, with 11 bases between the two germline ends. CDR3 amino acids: CASSLGGWDTEAFF. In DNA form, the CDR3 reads TGTGCCAGCAGTTTGGGAGGATGGGACACTGAAGCTTTCTTT.

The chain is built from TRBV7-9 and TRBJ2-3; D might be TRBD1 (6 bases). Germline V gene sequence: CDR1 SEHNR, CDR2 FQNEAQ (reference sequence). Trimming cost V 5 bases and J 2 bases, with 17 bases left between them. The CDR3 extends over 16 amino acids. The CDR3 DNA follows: TGTGCCAGCAGCACCTTCCGGACAGCCAACACAGATACGCAGTATTTT. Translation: CASSTFRTANTDTQYF.

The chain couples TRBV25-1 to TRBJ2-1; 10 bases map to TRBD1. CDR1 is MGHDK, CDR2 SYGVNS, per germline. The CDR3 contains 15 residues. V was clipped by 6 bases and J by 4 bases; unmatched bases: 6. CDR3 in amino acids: CASSPGQGWYNEQFF. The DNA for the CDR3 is TGTGCCAGCAGCCCGGGACAGGGGTGGTACAATGAGCAGTTCTTC. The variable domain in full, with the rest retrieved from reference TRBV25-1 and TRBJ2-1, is EADIYQTPRYLVIGTGKKITLECSQTMGHDKMYWYQQDPGMELHLIHYSYGVNSTEKGDLSSESTVSRIRTEHFPLTLESARPSHTSQYLCASSPGQGWYNEQFFGPGTRLTVL.

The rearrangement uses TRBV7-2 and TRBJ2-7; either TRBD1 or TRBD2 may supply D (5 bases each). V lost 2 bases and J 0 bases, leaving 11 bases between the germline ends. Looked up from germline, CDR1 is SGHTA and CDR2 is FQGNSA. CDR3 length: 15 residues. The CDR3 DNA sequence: TGTGCCAGCAGCTTAATGTGGGGGACCTCCTACGAGCAGTACTTC. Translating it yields CASSLMWGTSYEQYF.

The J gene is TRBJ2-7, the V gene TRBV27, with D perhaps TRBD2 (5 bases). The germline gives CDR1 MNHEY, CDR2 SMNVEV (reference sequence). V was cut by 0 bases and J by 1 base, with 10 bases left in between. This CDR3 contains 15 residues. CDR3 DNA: TGTGCCAGCAGTTTATCTCTACCGGGATCCTACGAGCAGTACTTC. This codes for CASSLSLPGSYEQYF.

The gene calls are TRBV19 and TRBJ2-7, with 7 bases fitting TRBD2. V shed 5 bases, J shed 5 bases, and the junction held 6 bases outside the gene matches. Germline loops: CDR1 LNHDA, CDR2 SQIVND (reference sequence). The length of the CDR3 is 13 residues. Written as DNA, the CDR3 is TGTGCCAGTAGTCTGGGACTAACCGACGAGCAGTACTTC. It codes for CASSLGLTDEQYF.

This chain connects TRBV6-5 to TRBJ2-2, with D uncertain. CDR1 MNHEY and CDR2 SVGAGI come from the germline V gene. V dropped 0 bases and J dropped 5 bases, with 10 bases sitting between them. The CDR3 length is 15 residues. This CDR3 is CASSYSTRTTGELFF. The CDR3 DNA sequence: TGTGCCAGCAGTTACTCGACACGGACGACCGGGGAGCTGTTTTTT.

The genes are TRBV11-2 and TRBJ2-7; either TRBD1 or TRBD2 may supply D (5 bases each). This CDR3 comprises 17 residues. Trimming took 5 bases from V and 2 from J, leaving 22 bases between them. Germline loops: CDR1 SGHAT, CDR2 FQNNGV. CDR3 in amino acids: CASSLAVGTGHTYEQYF. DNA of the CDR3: TGTGCCAGCAGCCTAGCCGTGGGGACGGGGCACACCTACGAGCAGTACTTC.

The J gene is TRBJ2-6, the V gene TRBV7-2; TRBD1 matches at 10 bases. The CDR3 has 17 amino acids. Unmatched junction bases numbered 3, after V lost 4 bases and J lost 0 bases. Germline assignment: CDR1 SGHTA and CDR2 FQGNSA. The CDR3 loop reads CASSSRQGASGANVLTF. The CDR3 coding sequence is TGTGCCAGCAGCTCAAGACAGGGGGCCTCTGGGGCCAACGTCCTGACTTTC.

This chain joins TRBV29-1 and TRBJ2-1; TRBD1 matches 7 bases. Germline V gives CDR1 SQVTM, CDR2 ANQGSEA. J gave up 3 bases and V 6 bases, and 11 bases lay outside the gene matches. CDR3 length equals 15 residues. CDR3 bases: TGCAGCGTAGGATCTCCGGGACAGCACTACAATGAGCAGTTCTTC. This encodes CSVGSPGQHYNEQFF.